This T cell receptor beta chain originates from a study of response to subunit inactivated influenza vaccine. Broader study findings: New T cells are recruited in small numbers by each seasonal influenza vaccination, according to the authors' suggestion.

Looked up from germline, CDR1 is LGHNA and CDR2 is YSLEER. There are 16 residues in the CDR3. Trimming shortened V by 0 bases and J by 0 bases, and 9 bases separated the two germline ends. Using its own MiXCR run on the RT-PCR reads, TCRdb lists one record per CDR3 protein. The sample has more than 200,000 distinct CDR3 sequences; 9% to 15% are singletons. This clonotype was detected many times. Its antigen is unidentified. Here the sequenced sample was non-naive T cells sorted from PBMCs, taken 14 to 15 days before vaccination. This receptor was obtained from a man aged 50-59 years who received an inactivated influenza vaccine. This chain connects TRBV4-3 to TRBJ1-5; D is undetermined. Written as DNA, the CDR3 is TGCGCCAGCAGCCAAGATCGGGCAGTTAGCAATCAGCCCCAGCATTTT. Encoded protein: CASSQDRAVSNQPQHF.